The rows below give T cell receptor beta chains drawn from one sample of a study of blood T cell repertoires in COVID-19. The table came from immunoSEQ multiplex PCR; TCRdb's copy has only in-frame clones and leaves some out. Of roughly 67,000 clones in the sample, 76% were seen once. Input material: peripheral blood. These receptors all stem from a woman in her forties or fifties with active or convalescent COVID-19. Both conserved end residues are part of each CDR3. A D gene is named only where the DNA matches it firmly. Rows may omit the clone size; those that give it use once, few, many or a size class.

clone_size	v_call	j_call	d_call	cdr3_aa	cdr3_nt
.	TRBV6-5	TRBJ2-2	.	CAAAAPNTGELFF	TGTGCAGCGGCAGCCCCGAACACCGGGGAGCTGTTTTTT
.	TRBV27	TRBJ2-2	TRBD1	CASSLTGMDTGELFF	TGTGCCAGCAGCCTGACAGGGATGGACACCGGGGAGCTGTTTTTT
.	TRBV2	TRBJ2-2	TRBD2	CASTLGLAGTGELFF	TGTGCCAGCACCCTGGGACTAGCGGGAACGGGGGAGCTGTTTTTT
.	TRBV7-8	TRBJ2-3	.	CASSSEARTDTQYF	TGTGCCAGCAGCTCCGAGGCGCGCACAGATACGCAGTATTTT
.	TRBV9	TRBJ1-2	.	CASCRPSLWGVNYGYTF	TGTGCCAGCTGCCGTCCGTCTTTGTGGGGAGTTAACTATGGCTACACCTTC
few	TRBV6-2/TRBV6-3	TRBJ1-5	TRBD1	CASSPPDRGFMSANQPQHF	TGTGCCAGCAGCCCCCCGGACAGGGGGTTTATGTCAGCAAATCAGCCCCAGCATTTT
.	TRBV27	TRBJ2-7	.	CASSLRGNEQYF	TGTGCCAGCAGTTTAAGGGGGAACGAGCAGTACTTC
.	TRBV24-1	TRBJ2-5	.	CATSGGETQYF	TGTGCCACCAGTGGAGGGGAGACCCAGTACTTC
.	TRBV2	TRBJ1-2	.	CASSEQGRGYGYTF	TGTGCCAGCAGTGAACAGGGCAGGGGCTATGGCTACACCTTC
.	TRBV5-1	TRBJ1-2	.	CASSLDWGGYGYTF	TGCGCCAGCAGCTTGGATTGGGGGGGCTATGGCTACACCTTC
many	TRBV2	TRBJ2-3	TRBD1	CASSRDRGRTDTQYF	TGTGCCAGCAGCCGGGACAGGGGGCGTACAGATACGCAGTATTTT
.	TRBV7-2	TRBJ2-1	.	CASSLFRTYNEQFF	TGTGCCAGCAGCTTATTTCGGACTTACAATGAGCAGTTCTTC
.	TRBV19	TRBJ2-1	.	CASSEPSGEQFF	TGTGCCAGTAGTGAACCGTCGGGTGAGCAGTTCTTC
.	TRBV4-3	TRBJ1-6	.	CASSQTERNNSPLHF	TGCGCCAGCAGCCAAACGGAGAGGAACAATTCACCCCTCCACTTT
.	TRBV23-1	TRBJ1-1	.	CASSQAGEAFF	TGCGCCAGCAGTCAGGCGGGTGAAGCTTTCTTT
.	TRBV27	TRBJ1-5	.	CASRIQGHSNQPQHF	TGTGCCAGCAGAATACAGGGCCATAGCAATCAGCCCCAGCATTTT
.	TRBV28	TRBJ1-1	TRBD1	CASRHRGRKVNTEAFF	TGTGCCAGCAGGCACAGGGGGCGCAAGGTAAACACTGAAGCTTTCTTT
.	TRBV10-3	TRBJ2-3	TRBD2	CAISGLAAQYF	TGTGCCATCAGTGGACTAGCGGCGCAGTATTTT
.	TRBV6-6	TRBJ1-1	TRBD1	CASSYARTGGTEAFF	TGTGCCAGCAGTTACGCGAGGACAGGGGGCACTGAAGCTTTCTTT
once	TRBV9	TRBJ1-2	TRBD1	CASSEGQGSNYGYTF	TGTGCCAGCAGCGAGGGACAGGGGAGTAACTATGGCTACACCTTC
.	TRBV27	TRBJ1-1	TRBD1	CASAKKGATEAFF	TGTGCCAGCGCCAAGAAGGGGGCCACTGAAGCTTTCTTT
once	TRBV19	TRBJ1-3	TRBD1	CASTGRGGQAKSSGNTIYF	TGTGCCAGTACGGGGCGGGGGGGACAGGCGAAGAGCTCTGGAAACACCATATATTTT
.	TRBV18	TRBJ2-3	.	CASSRSGEEFGDTQYF	TGTGCCAGCTCACGTAGCGGAGAGGAGTTCGGAGATACGCAGTATTTT
.	TRBV7-6	TRBJ1-5	TRBD1	CASSPDRGGSNQPQHF	TGTGCCAGCAGCCCGGACAGGGGGGGGAGCAATCAGCCCCAGCATTTT
.	TRBV5-1	TRBJ2-2	TRBD1	CASHPNRGTGELFF	TGCGCCAGCCATCCCAACAGGGGGACCGGGGAGCTGTTTTTT
.	TRBV12-3/TRBV12-4	TRBJ1-1	.	CASREAGVTAFF	TGTGCCAGCAGGGAGGCGGGGGTAACAGCTTTCTTT
once	TRBV29-1	TRBJ2-3	TRBD2	CSVLAGVSTDTQYF	TGCAGCGTTCTAGCGGGAGTGAGCACAGATACGCAGTATTTT
.	TRBV2	TRBJ2-3	TRBD1	CASGTDRGKTDTQYF	TGTGCCAGCGGGACGGACAGGGGCAAGACAGATACGCAGTATTTT
.	TRBV6-1	TRBJ2-3	.	CASSERGTNTDTQYF	TGTGCCAGCAGTGAACGGGGGACCAACACAGATACGCAGTATTTT
.	TRBV4-2	TRBJ1-1	.	CASSHGPGITPEAFF	TGTGCCAGCAGCCATGGACCCGGGATAACACCTGAAGCTTTCTTT
.	TRBV2	TRBJ2-7	TRBD2	CASSRLAGTYEQYF	TGTGCCAGCAGTCGACTAGCGGGGACCTACGAGCAGTACTTC
.	TRBV7-9	TRBJ1-2	.	CASSLSRGYGYTF	TGTGCCAGCAGCTTAAGTCGGGGGTATGGCTACACCTTC
.	TRBV7-8	TRBJ1-1	TRBD1	CASSPGTGTTEAFF	TGTGCCAGCAGCCCGGGGACAGGGACCACTGAAGCTTTCTTT
.	TRBV12-3/TRBV12-4	TRBJ2-5	.	CASSFMETQYF	TGTGCCAGCAGTTTTATGGAGACCCAGTACTTC
.	TRBV20-1	TRBJ2-7	.	CSARQGNEQYF	TGCAGTGCTAGACAGGGGAACGAGCAGTACTTC
.	TRBV5-5	TRBJ2-3	.	CASSNIPGSTDTQYF	TGTGCCAGCAGCAATATCCCCGGGAGTACAGATACGCAGTATTTT
.	TRBV19	TRBJ2-4	TRBD2	CASGDLAGGRAQYF	TGTGCCAGCGGGGATCTAGCGGGAGGTCGAGCTCAGTACTTC
.	TRBV5-1	TRBJ2-5	TRBD2	CASSLGGGTSGVSTQYF	TGCGCCAGCAGCTTGGGTGGGGGGACTAGCGGCGTTTCGACCCAGTACTTC
few	TRBV10-3	TRBJ1-2	.	CAIMAGYGYTF	TGTGCCATCATGGCAGGGTACGGCTACACCTTC
.	TRBV19	TRBJ1-6	TRBD1	CATRRTGEGSYNSPLHF	TGTGCCACCCGAAGGACAGGGGAAGGGTCCTATAATTCACCCCTCCACTTT
.	TRBV12-3/TRBV12-4	TRBJ2-5	.	CASRGYQETQYF	TGTGCCAGCCGGGGTTACCAAGAGACCCAGTACTTC
.	TRBV6-1	TRBJ1-6	.	CASSEMAGDSPLHF	TGTGCCAGCAGTGAGATGGCAGGGGATTCACCCCTCCACTTT
.	TRBV4-3	TRBJ1-2	.	CASSQDDRGNYGYTF	TGCGCCAGCAGCCAGGATGACCGGGGAAACTATGGCTACACCTTC
.	TRBV4-1	TRBJ2-5	.	CASSPNQAWGVETQYF	TGCGCCAGCAGCCCAAATCAAGCATGGGGGGTAGAGACCCAGTACTTC
few	TRBV29-1	TRBJ1-2	TRBD1	CSANRGAYGYTF	TGCAGCGCGAACAGGGGCGCCTATGGCTACACCTTC
.	TRBV7-2	TRBJ2-1	.	CASSLVQGDEQFF	TGTGCCAGCAGCTTAGTTCAGGGCGACGAGCAGTTCTTC
.	TRBV27	TRBJ1-2	TRBD1	CASSYTGGPYGYTF	TGTGCCAGCAGTTATACAGGGGGTCCTTATGGCTACACCTTC
.	TRBV24-1	TRBJ2-1	TRBD2	CATSDVRTSGRASYEQFF	TGTGCCACCAGTGATGTGCGGACTAGCGGGAGGGCCTCCTATGAGCAGTTCTTC
once	TRBV24-1	TRBJ1-5	.	CATSDSETGSNQPQHF	TGTGCCACCAGTGATTCCGAAACGGGGAGCAATCAGCCCCAGCATTTT
once	TRBV19	TRBJ2-1	TRBD2	CASSRSRGRTYNEQFF	TGTGCCAGTAGCCGGTCTCGCGGGAGAACCTACAATGAGCAGTTCTTC
once	TRBV6-5	TRBJ2-7	TRBD1	CASSTRQGGTYEQYF	TGTGCCAGCAGTACTCGACAGGGGGGAACCTACGAGCAGTACTTC
once	TRBV4-2	TRBJ1-2	.	CASEKWRDWKNYGYTF	TGTGCCAGCGAGAAGTGGCGGGATTGGAAGAACTATGGCTACACCTTC
.	TRBV6-1	TRBJ2-1	.	CASSEARGSSYNEQFF	TGTGCCAGCAGTGAAGCTAGGGGGAGCTCCTACAATGAGCAGTTCTTC
.	TRBV6-6	TRBJ1-1	TRBD1	CASSQLTGGGEAFF	TGTGCCAGCAGCCAACTCACAGGGGGAGGTGAAGCTTTCTTT
.	TRBV27	TRBJ2-5	TRBD2	CASTLQREIKGLRETQYF	TGTGCCAGCACCCTACAGCGGGAGATTAAGGGGCTGAGAGAGACCCAGTACTTC
.	TRBV21-1	TRBJ2-2	.	CASRNRGQIGELFF	TGTGCCAGCAGAAACAGGGGGCAAATCGGGGAGCTGTTTTTT
.	TRBV5-1	TRBJ2-2	TRBD2	CASSQHPSGRRTGELFF	TGCGCCAGCAGCCAACACCCAAGCGGGAGGAGGACCGGGGAGCTGTTTTTT
.	TRBV19	TRBJ1-2	.	CASSIAAGAGDINGYTF	TGTGCCAGTAGTATAGCCGCGGGGGCAGGGGACATCAATGGCTACACCTTC
.	TRBV5-1	TRBJ1-1	TRBD1	CASSPGQANTEAFF	TGCGCCAGCAGCCCTGGACAGGCTAACACTGAAGCTTTCTTT